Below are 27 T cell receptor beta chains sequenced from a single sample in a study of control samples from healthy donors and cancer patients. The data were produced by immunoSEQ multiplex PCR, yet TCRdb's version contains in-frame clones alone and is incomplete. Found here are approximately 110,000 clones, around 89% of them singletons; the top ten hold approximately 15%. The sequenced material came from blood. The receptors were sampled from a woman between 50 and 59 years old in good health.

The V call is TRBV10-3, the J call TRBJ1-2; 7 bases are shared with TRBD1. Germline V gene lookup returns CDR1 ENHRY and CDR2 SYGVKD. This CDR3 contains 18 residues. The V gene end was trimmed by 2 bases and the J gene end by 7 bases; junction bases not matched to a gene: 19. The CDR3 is CAISEEGDRPANHFGYTF. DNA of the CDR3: TGTGCCATCAGTGAGGAAGGGGACAGACCAGCTAACCACTTTGGCTACACCTTC.

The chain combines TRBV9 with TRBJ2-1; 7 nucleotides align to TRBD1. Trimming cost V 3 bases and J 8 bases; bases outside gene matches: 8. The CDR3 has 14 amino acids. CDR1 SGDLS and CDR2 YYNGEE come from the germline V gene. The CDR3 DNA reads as TGTGCCAGCAGCGGTAACCACCAGGGGGATGAGCAGTTCTTC. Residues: CASSGNHQGDEQFF.

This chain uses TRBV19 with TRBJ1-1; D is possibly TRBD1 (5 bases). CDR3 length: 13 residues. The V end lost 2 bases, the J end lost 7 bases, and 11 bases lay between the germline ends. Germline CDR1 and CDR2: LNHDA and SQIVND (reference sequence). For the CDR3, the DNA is TGTGCCAGTAGTATAAGGGACGCCGTTGAAGCTTTCTTT. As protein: CASSIRDAVEAFF.

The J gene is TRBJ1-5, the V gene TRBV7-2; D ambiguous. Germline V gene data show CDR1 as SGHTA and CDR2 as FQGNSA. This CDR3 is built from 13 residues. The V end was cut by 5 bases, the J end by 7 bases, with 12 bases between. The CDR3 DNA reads TGTGCCAGCAGCACGTACGGGATACAGCCCCAGCATTTT. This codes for CASSTYGIQPQHF.

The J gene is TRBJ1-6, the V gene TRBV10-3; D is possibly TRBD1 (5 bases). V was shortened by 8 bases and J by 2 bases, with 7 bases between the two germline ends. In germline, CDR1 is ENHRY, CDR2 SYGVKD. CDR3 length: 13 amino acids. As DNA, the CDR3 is TGTGCCATCGGGGGTACCTATAATTCACCCCTCCACTTT. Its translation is CAIGGTYNSPLHF.

CDR3 protein: CASSVEWLADNEQFF. CDR3 nucleotides: TGTGCCAGCAGCGTAGAGTGGCTAGCTGACAATGAGCAGTTCTTC. V and J are TRBV9 and TRBJ2-1; TRBD2 might be the D (5 bases). The V end lost 0 bases, the J end lost 5 bases, and 12 bases lay between the germline ends. The CDR3 covers 15 residues. Germline-derived CDR1 and CDR2 are SGDLS and YYNGEE.

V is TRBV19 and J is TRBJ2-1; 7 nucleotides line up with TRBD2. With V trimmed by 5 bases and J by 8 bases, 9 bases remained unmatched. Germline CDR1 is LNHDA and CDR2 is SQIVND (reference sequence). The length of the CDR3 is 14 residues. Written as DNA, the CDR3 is TGTGCCAGTAGTCCAAGGACTAGTGAGGATGAGCAGTTCTTC. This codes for CASSPRTSEDEQFF.

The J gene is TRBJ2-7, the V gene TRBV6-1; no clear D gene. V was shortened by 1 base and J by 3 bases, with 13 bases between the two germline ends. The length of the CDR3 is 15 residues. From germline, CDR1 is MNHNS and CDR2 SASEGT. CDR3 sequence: CASSEDGSLNYEQYV. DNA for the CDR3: TGTGCCAGCAGTGAAGACGGAAGTCTCAACTACGAGCAGTACGTC.

CDR3 region: CASKPSGGWSEAFF. The CDR3 coding sequence is TGTGCCAGTAAACCTTCAGGGGGTTGGTCTGAAGCTTTCTTT. The chain couples TRBV27 to TRBJ1-1; 7 bases map to TRBD1. The CDR3 has 14 amino acids. In germline, CDR1 is MNHEY, CDR2 SMNVEV (reference sequence). V dropped 9 bases and J dropped 6; count of bases not matched to a gene: 13.

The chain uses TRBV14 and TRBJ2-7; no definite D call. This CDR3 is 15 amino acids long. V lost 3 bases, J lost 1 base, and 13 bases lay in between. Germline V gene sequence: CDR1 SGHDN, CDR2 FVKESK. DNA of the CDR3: TGTGCCAGCAGCCACATGTGGGATCGATCCTACGAGCAGTACGTC. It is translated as CASSHMWDRSYEQYV.

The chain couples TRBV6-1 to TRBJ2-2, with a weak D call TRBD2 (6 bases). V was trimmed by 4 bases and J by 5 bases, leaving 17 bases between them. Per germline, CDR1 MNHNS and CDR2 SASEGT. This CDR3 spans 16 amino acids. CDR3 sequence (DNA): TGTGCCAGCAGTGGAAGGAGGGGCAGGGATACCGGGGAGCTGTTTTTT. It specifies CASSGRRGRDTGELFF.

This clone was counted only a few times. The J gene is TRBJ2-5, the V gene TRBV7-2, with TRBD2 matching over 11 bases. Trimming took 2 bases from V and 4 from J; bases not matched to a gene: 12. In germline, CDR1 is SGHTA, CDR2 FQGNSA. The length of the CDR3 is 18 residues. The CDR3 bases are TGTGCCAGCAGCTTACTGGGACTAGCGGCCCTCCGAGGAGAGACCCAGTACTTC. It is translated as CASSLLGLAALRGETQYF.

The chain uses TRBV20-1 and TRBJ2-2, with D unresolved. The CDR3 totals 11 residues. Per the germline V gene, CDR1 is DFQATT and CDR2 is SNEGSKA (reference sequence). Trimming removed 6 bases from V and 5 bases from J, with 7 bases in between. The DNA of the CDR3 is TGCAGTGCACCATATACCGGGGAGCTGTTTTTT. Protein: CSAPYTGELFF.

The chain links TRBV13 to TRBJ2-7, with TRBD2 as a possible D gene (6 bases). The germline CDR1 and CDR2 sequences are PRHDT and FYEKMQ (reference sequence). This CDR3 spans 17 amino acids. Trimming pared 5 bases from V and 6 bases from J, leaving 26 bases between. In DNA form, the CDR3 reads TGTGCCAGCAGCCTCCAAGCCGTCAGCGGGTTGGTGAGCGAGCAGTACTTC. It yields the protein CASSLQAVSGLVSEQYF.

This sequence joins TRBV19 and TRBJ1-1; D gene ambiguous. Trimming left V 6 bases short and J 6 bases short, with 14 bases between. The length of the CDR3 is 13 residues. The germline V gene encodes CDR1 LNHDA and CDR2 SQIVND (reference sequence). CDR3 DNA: TGTGCCAGTAGAACCAACGAGGTCTCTGAAGCTTTCTTT. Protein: CASRTNEVSEAFF.

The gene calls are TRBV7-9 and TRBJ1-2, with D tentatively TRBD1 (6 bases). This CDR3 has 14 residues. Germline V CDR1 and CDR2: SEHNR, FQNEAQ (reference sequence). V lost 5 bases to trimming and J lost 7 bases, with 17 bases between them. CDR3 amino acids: CASSRNQGIPGYTF. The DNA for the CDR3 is TGTGCCAGCAGCCGAAACCAGGGGATCCCTGGCTACACCTTC.

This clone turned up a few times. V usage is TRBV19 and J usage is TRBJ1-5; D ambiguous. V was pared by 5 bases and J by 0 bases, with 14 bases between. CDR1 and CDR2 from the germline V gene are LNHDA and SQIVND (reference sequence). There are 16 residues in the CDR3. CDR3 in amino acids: CASSPTDLYSNQPQHF. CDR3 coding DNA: TGTGCCAGTAGTCCGACGGACCTCTATAGCAATCAGCCCCAGCATTTT.

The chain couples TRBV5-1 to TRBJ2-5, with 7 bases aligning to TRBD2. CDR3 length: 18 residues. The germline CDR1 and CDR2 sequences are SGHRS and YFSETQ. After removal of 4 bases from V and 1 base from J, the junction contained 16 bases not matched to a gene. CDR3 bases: TGCGCCAGCAGCCCTGGCGCCGTGGTGGGAGGGCCCCAAGAGACCCAGTACTTC. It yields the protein CASSPGAVVGGPQETQYF.

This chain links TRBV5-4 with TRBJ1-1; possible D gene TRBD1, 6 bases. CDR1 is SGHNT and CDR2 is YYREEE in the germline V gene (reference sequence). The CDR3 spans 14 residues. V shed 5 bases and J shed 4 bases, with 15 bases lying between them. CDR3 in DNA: TGTGCCAGCAGTTGGGGGCGGGGTCCCACTGAAGCTTTCTTT. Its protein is CASSWGRGPTEAFF.

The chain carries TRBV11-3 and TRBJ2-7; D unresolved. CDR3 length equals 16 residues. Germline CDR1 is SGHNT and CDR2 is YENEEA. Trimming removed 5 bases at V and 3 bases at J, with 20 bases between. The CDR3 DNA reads TGTGCCAGCAGCCCGTTGTCCGGCAACCCTATCTACGAGCAGTACTTC. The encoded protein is CASSPLSGNPIYEQYF.

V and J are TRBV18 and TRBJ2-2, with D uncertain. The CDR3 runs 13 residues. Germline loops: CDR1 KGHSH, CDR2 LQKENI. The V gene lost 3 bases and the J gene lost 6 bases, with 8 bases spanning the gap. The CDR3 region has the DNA TGTGCCAGCTCACCGAGACTTTCCGGGGAGCTGTTTTTT. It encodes CASSPRLSGELFF.

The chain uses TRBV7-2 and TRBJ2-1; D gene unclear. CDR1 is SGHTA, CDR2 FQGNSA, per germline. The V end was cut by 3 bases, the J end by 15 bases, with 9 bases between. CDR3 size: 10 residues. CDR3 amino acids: CASSFPIMFF. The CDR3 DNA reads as TGTGCCAGCAGCTTCCCTATCATGTTCTTC.

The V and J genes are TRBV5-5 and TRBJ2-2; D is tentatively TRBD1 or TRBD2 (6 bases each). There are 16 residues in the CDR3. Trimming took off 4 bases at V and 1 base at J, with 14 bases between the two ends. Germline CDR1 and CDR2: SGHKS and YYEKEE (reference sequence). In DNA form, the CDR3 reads TGTGCCAGCAGCGGCTGGGGGGCCCTGAACACCGGGGAGCTGTTTTTT. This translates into CASSGWGALNTGELFF.

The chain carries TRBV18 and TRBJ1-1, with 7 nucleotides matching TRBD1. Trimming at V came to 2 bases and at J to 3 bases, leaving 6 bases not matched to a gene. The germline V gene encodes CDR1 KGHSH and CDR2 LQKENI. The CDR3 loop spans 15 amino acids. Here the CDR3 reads CASSPRDSLDTEAFF. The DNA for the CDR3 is TGTGCCAGCTCACCAAGGGACAGCTTAGACACTGAAGCTTTCTTT.

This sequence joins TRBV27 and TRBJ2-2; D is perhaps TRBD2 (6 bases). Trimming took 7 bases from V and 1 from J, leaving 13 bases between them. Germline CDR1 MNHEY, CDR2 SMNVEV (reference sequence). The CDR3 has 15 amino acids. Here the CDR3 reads CASNMQGLNTGELFF. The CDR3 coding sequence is TGTGCCAGCAATATGCAGGGACTGAACACCGGGGAGCTGTTTTTT.

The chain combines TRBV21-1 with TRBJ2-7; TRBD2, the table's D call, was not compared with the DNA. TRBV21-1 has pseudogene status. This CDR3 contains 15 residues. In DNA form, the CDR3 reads TGTGCCAGCAGCCGACTAGCGGGAGGATCCTACGAGCAGTACGTC. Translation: CASSRLAGGSYEQYV.

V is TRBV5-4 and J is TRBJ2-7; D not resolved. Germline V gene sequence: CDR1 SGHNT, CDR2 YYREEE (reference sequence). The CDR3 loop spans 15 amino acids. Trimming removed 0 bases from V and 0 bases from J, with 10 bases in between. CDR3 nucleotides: TGTGCCAGCAGCTTGGACCCGCCCCCCTCCTACGAGCAGTACTTC. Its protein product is CASSLDPPPSYEQYF.